A single sample is the source of the 4 T cell receptor beta chains below, sequenced in a study of metastatic and nonmetastatic thyroid tumors (dated by TCRdb to 2018 to 2020). Library preparation used PCR. The instrument was an Illumina HiSeq 4000. The public reads were quality trimmed at Q25 with fastp and then assembled into clones with MiXCR by TCRdb, keeping productive beta chains. The table for this sample lists about 16,000 clones; about 26% of them were counted only once. Approximately 15% of the sample belongs to the ten largest clones. No patient had received any treatment before thyroid surgery. Sequencing was done on a sample of adjacent normal tissue. Receptors were obtained from a female donor with papillary thyroid cancer or a benign thyroid nodule (not recorded which). Some clones in this sample may be carry-over from other donors' samples.

The CDR3 loop is CASSFEEWGNTEAFF. The CDR3 DNA reads TGTGCCAGCAGCTTCGAAGAATGGGGGAACACTGAAGCTTTCTTT. V and J are TRBV5-5 and TRBJ1-1; no clear D gene. Germline lookup yields CDR1 SGHKS and CDR2 YYEKEE (reference sequence). The CDR3 extends over 15 amino acids. With 2 bases removed from V and 1 base from J, the gap between germline ends came to 12 bases.

A single count supports this clone. The chain carries TRBV7-8 and TRBJ1-2; the D gene is possibly TRBD1 (5 bases). From germline, CDR1 is SGHVS and CDR2 FQNEAQ. The CDR3 runs to 13 residues. Trimming cost V 1 base and J 5 bases, with 8 bases left between them. The chain's CDR3 is CASSLGRQYGYTF. The CDR3 DNA reads TGTGCCAGCAGCTTAGGGAGACAGTATGGCTACACCTTC.

This chain uses TRBV3-1 with TRBJ1-4; tentative D call: TRBD1 (6 bases). Trimming pared 6 bases from V and 7 bases from J, leaving 15 bases between. The CDR3 runs 14 residues. Germline V gene lookup returns CDR1 LGHDT and CDR2 YNNKEL (reference sequence). CDR3 in amino acids: CASSHRDIREKLFF. The CDR3 nucleotides are TGTGCCAGCAGTCACAGGGACATCCGTGAAAAACTGTTTTTT.

This clone was recorded only once. J is TRBJ2-3 and V is TRBV7-8; D is perhaps TRBD1 (6 bases). V shed 5 bases and J shed 5 bases, with 14 bases lying between them. CDR1 is SGHVS, CDR2 FQNEAQ, per germline. This CDR3 spans 14 amino acids. The CDR3 spells CASSQDTGRDTQYF. In DNA, the CDR3 is TGTGCCAGCAGCCAAGATACAGGGAGAGATACGCAGTATTTT.